The clone carrying this T cell receptor (beta chain) has a single count. The data belong to a study of blood T cell repertoires in COVID-19. On the study more broadly: Some COVID-19 samples were acute and others convalescent; all came from the United States, Italy and Spain.

Here immunoSEQ multiplex PCR was the method, and the copy in TCRdb shows in-frame clones only, minus some. The sample shows under 200,000 clones, roughly 91% of them seen only once. Losses at the gene ends were 6 bases for V and 0 bases for J; bases not matched to a gene: 7. The CDR3 runs to 15 residues. Germline CDR1 reads SNHLY; CDR2 reads FYNNEI. This chain connects TRBV2 to TRBJ2-7, with TRBD2 matching 8 bases. Sequences were obtained from peripheral blood. This receptor was taken from a man aged 45-60 years who had recovered from COVID-19. CDR3 nucleotide sequence: TGTGCCAGCAGCGGGAGGGACTTGGTCTCCTACGAGCAGTACTTC. It is translated as CASSGRDLVSYEQYF.